This T cell receptor beta chain originates from a study of T cells in Graves' hyperthyroidism and ophthalmopathy. This clonotype was seen ten or more times. V lost 3 bases to trimming and J lost 4 bases; unmatched junction nucleotides: 4. The germline V gene encodes CDR1 GTSNPN and CDR2 SVGIG (reference sequence). The CDR3 has 13 residues. Together with thyroid ultrasound, orbital computed tomography, serum thyroxine and TRAb, clinical symptoms were used for diagnoses. Ahead of any ophthalmopathy symptoms, the blood sample was obtained at the first diagnosis of hyperthyroidism. The PBMCs studied were ones that came from about 10 ml fresh peripheral blood. RNA transcripts were the template for amplifying TCR beta CDR3 regions. TCR CDR3 underwent first-round RT-PCR with the HTBI primer set. One entry per CDR3 protein results from TCRdb running MiXCR on the multiplex PCR reads. The table has about 280,000 distinct CDR3 sequences, about 25% seen once.

The sequence came from a man aged 35-49 years with Graves' hyperthyroidism that later progressed to Graves' ophthalmopathy. Sample: blood. The J gene is TRBJ1-1, the V gene TRBV30; 8 bases are a match to TRBD1. The CDR3 DNA follows: TGTGCCTGGAGCCGACAGGGGCGCACTGAAGCTTTCTTT. Residues: CAWSRQGRTEAFF.